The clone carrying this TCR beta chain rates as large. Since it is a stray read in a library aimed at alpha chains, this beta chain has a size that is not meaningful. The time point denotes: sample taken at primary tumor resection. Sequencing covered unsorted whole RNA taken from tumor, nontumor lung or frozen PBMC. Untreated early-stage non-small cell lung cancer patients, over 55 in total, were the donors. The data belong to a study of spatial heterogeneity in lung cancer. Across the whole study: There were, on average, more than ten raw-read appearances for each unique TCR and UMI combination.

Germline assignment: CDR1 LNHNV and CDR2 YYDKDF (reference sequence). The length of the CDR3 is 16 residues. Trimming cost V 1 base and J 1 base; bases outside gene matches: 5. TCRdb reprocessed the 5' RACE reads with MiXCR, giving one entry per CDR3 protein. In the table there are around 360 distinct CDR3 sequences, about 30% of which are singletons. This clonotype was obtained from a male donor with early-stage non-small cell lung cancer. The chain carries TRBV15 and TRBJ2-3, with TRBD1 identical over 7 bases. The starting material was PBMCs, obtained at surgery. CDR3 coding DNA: TGTGCCACCAGCAGAGCATCCGGGACAGGCACAGATACGCAGTATTTT. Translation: CATSRASGTGTDTQYF.